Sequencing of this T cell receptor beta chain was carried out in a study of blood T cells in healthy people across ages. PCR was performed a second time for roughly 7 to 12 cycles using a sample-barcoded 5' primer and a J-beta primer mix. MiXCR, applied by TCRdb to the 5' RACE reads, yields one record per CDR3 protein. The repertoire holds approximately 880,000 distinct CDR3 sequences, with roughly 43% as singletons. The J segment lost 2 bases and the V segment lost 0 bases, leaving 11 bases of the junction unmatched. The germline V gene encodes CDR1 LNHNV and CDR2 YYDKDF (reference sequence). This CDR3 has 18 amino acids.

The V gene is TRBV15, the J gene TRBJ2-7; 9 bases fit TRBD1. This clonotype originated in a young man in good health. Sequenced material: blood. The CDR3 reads CATSRDHSGGTGTYEQYF. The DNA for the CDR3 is TGTGCCACCAGCAGAGATCACTCTGGCGGGACAGGGACCTACGAGCAGTACTTC.